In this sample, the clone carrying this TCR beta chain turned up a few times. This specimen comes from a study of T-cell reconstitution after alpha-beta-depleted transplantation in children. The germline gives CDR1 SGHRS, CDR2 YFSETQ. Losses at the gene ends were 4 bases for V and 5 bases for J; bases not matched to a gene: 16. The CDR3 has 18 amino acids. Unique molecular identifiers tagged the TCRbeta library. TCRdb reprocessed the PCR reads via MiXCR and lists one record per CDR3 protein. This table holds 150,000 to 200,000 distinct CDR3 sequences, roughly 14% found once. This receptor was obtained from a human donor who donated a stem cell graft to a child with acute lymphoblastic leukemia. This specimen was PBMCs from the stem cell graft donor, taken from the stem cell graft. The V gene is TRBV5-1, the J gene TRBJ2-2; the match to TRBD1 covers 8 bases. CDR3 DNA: TGCGCCAGCAGCCAGTCGACAGGGGAATTGAGGGGGACCGGGGAGCTGTTTTTT. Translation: CASSQSTGELRGTGELFF. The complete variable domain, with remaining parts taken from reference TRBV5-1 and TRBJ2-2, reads KAGVTQTPRYLIKTRGQQVTLSCSPISGHRSVSWYQQTPGQGLQFLFEYFSETQRNKGNFPGRFSGRQFSNSRSEMNVSTLELGDSALYLCASSQSTGELRGTGELFFGEGSRLTVL.